A single sample gave rise to the 24 T cell receptor beta chains below, sequenced in a study of blood T cells in healthy people across ages. A sample-barcoded 5' primer and a J-beta primer mix were used in a second PCR of roughly 7 to 11 cycles. MiXCR, applied by TCRdb to the 5' RACE reads, yields one record per CDR3 protein. This sample yields roughly 2 million distinct CDR3 sequences, of which roughly 49% are seen a single time; 2.1% belongs to the top ten. The sequencing sample was made of blood. The receptor source for this set is a woman aged 40 to 50 in good health.

This clonotype has a single count. A junction end diverges from the germline sequence, so it may reflect a read error. The V gene is TRBV20-1, the J gene TRBJ1-5, with D possibly TRBD1 on 5 matching bases. The CDR3 totals 13 residues. Germline assignment: CDR1 DFQATT and CDR2 SNEGSKA (reference sequence). For the CDR3, the DNA is TGCGGTGCTAGAACCCAGGGAAATCAGCCCCAGCATTTT. The encoded protein is CGARTQGNQPQHF.

This clonotype has more than one count but fewer than ten. The chain recombines TRBV2 with TRBJ2-4; 8 nucleotides agree with TRBD1. The J call may be wrong; the DNA end is better matched by TRBJ2-7. CDR3 length: 14 residues. The germline CDR1 and CDR2 sequences are SNHLY and FYNNEI. As DNA, the CDR3 is TGTGCCAGCCGATCGACAGGGGACACCTACGAGCAGTACTTC. This translates into CASRSTGDTYEQYF.

V usage is TRBV6-6 and J usage is TRBJ1-4; the match to TRBD1 covers 10 bases. Trimming took 6 bases from V and 5 from J; bases not matched to a gene: 9. Germline CDR1 MNHNY, CDR2 SVGAGI (reference sequence). The CDR3 totals 16 residues. CDR3 amino acids: CASRSGTGVQNEKLFF. The CDR3 DNA reads as TGTGCCAGCAGGTCCGGGACAGGGGTCCAGAATGAAAAACTGTTTTTT.

The CDR3, as DNA: TGCAGCGTTGTCCCCTCGCGGGGGGACAGAAAAAACATTCAGTACTTC. Translated, it gives CSVVPSRGDRKNIQYF. V gene TRBV29-1 combines with J gene TRBJ2-4, with D tentatively TRBD2 (8 bases). Germline V CDR1 and CDR2: SQVTM, ANQGSEA. The CDR3 has 16 residues. V was trimmed by 4 bases and J by 4 bases, leaving 20 bases between them.

This clonotype came up a few times. The chain recombines TRBV7-9 with TRBJ2-7; D remains ambiguous. This CDR3 is built from 12 residues. Looked up from germline, CDR1 is SEHNR and CDR2 is FQNEAQ (reference sequence). Trimming left V 2 bases short and J 6 bases short, with 8 bases between. Here the CDR3 DNA reads TGTGCCAGCAGCTTAAACAGCCCCGAGCAGTACTTC. It codes for CASSLNSPEQYF.

The genes are TRBV12-3 or TRBV12-4 and TRBJ1-5, with 7 bases that match TRBD1. V lost 8 bases, J lost 5 bases, and 12 bases stayed unmatched. CDR3 length: 15 amino acids. The CDR3: CASALGGQSYQPQHF. Written as DNA, the CDR3 is TGTGCCAGCGCCCTCGGGGGACAGAGTTATCAGCCCCAGCATTTT.

The V gene is TRBV29-1, the J gene TRBJ1-2, with D perhaps TRBD1 (5 bases). Germline assignment: CDR1 SQVTM and CDR2 ANQGSEA. Trimming left V 6 bases short and J 2 bases short, with 10 bases between. This CDR3 contains 12 residues. The CDR3 nucleotides are TGCAGCGTCAAGACAGAGAACTATGGCTACACCTTC. It is translated as CSVKTENYGYTF.

The DNA of the CDR3 is TGTGCCAGCAGCGAAGGGACTAGCGGGGACCTTCGGGAGACCCAGTACTTC. It yields the protein CASSEGTSGDLRETQYF. This sequence joins TRBV9 and TRBJ2-5, with 13 bases that match TRBD2. Germline V gene sequence: CDR1 SGDLS, CDR2 YYNGEE. CDR3 length equals 17 residues. V shed 3 bases, J shed 5 bases, and the junction held 10 bases outside the gene matches. The variable domain in full, completed from reference TRBV9 and TRBJ2-5, reads DSGVTQTPKHLITATGQRVTLRCSPRSGDLSVYWYQQSLDQGLQFLIQYYNGEERAKGNILERFSAQQFPDLHSELNLSSLELGDSALYFCASSEGTSGDLRETQYFGPGTRLLVL.

This rearrangement joins TRBV28 to TRBJ1-5, with 7 positions matching TRBD1. Trimming at V came to 6 bases and at J to 0 bases, leaving 8 bases not matched to a gene. Per the germline V gene, CDR1 is MDHEN and CDR2 is SYDVKM. This CDR3 spans 16 amino acids. Written as DNA, the CDR3 is TGTGCCAGCAGCCAACGACAGGGACCTAGCAATCAGCCCCAGCATTTT. Its protein is CASSQRQGPSNQPQHF.

This rearrangement joins TRBV28 to TRBJ2-7; D is unresolved. Trimming removed 4 bases at V and 5 bases at J, with 9 bases between. Germline lookup yields CDR1 MDHEN and CDR2 SYDVKM. This CDR3 has 12 amino acids. CDR3 coding DNA: TGTGCCAGCAGTTCTCTTCTAGACGAGCAGTACTTC. This encodes CASSSLLDEQYF. Based on the CDR3 plus reference TRBV28 and TRBJ2-7, the full variable domain is DVKVTQSSRYLVKRTGEKVFLECVQDMDHENMFWYRQDPGLGLRLIYFSYDVKMKEKGDIPEGYSVSREKKERFSLILESASTNQTSMYLCASSSLLDEQYFGPGTRLTVT.

This clonotype has just a few counts. This rearrangement joins TRBV28 to TRBJ2-1; the match to TRBD2 covers 11 bases. Germline V lookup: CDR1 MDHEN, CDR2 SYDVKM. CDR3 size: 17 residues. The junction had 11 bases not matched to a gene; V was cut back by 6 bases and J by 4 bases. This CDR3 reads CASRLTSGGAQYNEQFF. In DNA form, the CDR3 reads TGTGCCAGCAGACTCACTAGCGGGGGAGCCCAATACAATGAGCAGTTCTTC.

This clonotype was observed a few times. The chain is built from TRBV29-1 and TRBJ1-2; D gene unclear. Trimming removed 7 bases from V and 3 bases from J, with 12 bases in between. CDR3 length: 12 amino acids. Germline V gene sequence: CDR1 SQVTM, CDR2 ANQGSEA. The CDR3 coding sequence is TGCAGCGCTGACCACCCAGACTATGGCTACACCTTC. Protein sequence: CSADHPDYGYTF. The whole variable domain, remainder taken from reference TRBV29-1 and TRBJ1-2, is SAVISQKPSRDICQRGTSLTIQCQVDSQVTMMFWYRQQPGQSLTLIATANQGSEATYESGFVIDKFPISRPNLTFSTLTVSNMSPEDSSIYLCSADHPDYGYTFGSGTRLTVV.

This chain connects TRBV28 to TRBJ1-1; possibly TRBD1 for D (6 bases). Germline CDR1 MDHEN, CDR2 SYDVKM. There are 16 residues in the CDR3. The V end lost 5 bases, the J end lost 1 base, and 17 bases lay between the germline ends. The CDR3 coding sequence is TGTGCCAGCAGTCCCCAGCTCGAGGGGGGGAACACTGAAGCTTTCTTT. It encodes CASSPQLEGGNTEAFF. The full variable domain, with the rest looked up from reference TRBV28 and TRBJ1-1, is DVKVTQSSRYLVKRTGEKVFLECVQDMDHENMFWYRQDPGLGLRLIYFSYDVKMKEKGDIPEGYSVSREKKERFSLILESASTNQTSMYLCASSPQLEGGNTEAFFGQGTRLTVV.

This chain connects TRBV20-1 to TRBJ2-4; 11 bases line up with TRBD2. Gene TRBJ2-7 matches the end of the DNA better, so the J call may be wrong. The germline gives CDR1 DFQATT, CDR2 SNEGSKA (reference sequence). CDR3 length equals 14 residues. The chain's CDR3 is CSVRLAGTSYEQYF. DNA of the CDR3: TGCAGTGTTCGACTAGCGGGGACCTCCTACGAGCAGTACTTC.

As DNA, the CDR3 is TGTGCCGGCAACGGCAGGGGCTATGGCTACACCTTC. Its translation is CAGNGRGYGYTF. This chain joins TRBV6-5 and TRBJ1-2; tentatively, D is TRBD1 (6 bases). Germline CDR1 MNHEY, CDR2 SVGAGI. The V end was cut by 11 bases, the J end by 4 bases, with 14 bases between. The CDR3 is made up of 12 amino acids.

This chain links TRBV12-3 or TRBV12-4 with TRBJ1-2; the match to TRBD1 covers 7 bases. This CDR3 has 14 residues. The V gene end was trimmed by 6 bases and the J gene end by 3 bases; junction bases not matched to a gene: 7. CDR3 loop: CASRSLGTDYGYTF. The CDR3 bases are TGTGCCAGCAGATCGCTAGGGACAGACTATGGCTACACCTTC.

CDR3 in amino acids: CASRGTGLYNEQFF. The CDR3 DNA reads TGTGCCAGCAGGGGGACAGGGCTCTACAATGAGCAGTTCTTC. The V and J genes are TRBV6-1 and TRBJ2-1, with 9 bases aligning to TRBD1. Trimming took 6 bases from V and 3 from J; bases not matched to a gene: 3. Germline V gene sequence: CDR1 MNHNS, CDR2 SASEGT. The CDR3 sequence is 14 residues long.

The chain recombines TRBV20-1 with TRBJ2-6; weak D call: TRBD2 (6 bases). The germline V gene encodes CDR1 DFQATT and CDR2 SNEGSKA (reference sequence). Trimming stripped 0 bases from V and 0 bases from J, with 6 bases between. There are 15 residues in the CDR3. The CDR3 DNA reads as TGCAGTGCTAGAGAGCGGGACTCTGGGGCCAACGTCCTGACTTTC. Residues: CSARERDSGANVLTF.

This clonotype appeared a few times. CDR3 nucleotide sequence: TGCAGTGCTGGACCTACAGGGAGGGATGAAAAACTGTTTTTT. Its protein product is CSAGPTGRDEKLFF. The chain uses TRBV20-1 and TRBJ1-4, with D tentatively TRBD1 (6 bases). This CDR3 is 14 amino acids long. From germline, CDR1 is DFQATT and CDR2 SNEGSKA (reference sequence). The V and J ends lost 5 bases and 6 bases respectively, with 16 bases between them.

The rearrangement uses TRBV5-5 and TRBJ2-7, with TRBD2 matching over 13 bases. Germline CDR1 reads SGHKS; CDR2 reads YYEKEE (reference sequence). With 4 bases clipped from V and 7 bases from J, the junction kept 8 bases outside the gene matches. The CDR3 extends over 15 amino acids. The CDR3 bases are TGTGCCAGCAGCCGGGGGACTAGCGGGGTTAATGAGCAGTACTTC. As protein: CASSRGTSGVNEQYF. Variable domain in full (rest from reference TRBV5-5 and TRBJ2-7): DAGVTQSPTHLIKTRGQQVTLRCSPISGHKSVSWYQQVLGQGPQFIFQYYEKEERGRGNFPDRFSARQFPNYSSELNVNALLLGDSALYLCASSRGTSGVNEQYFGPGTRLTVT.

This clonotype was seen more than once but under ten times. V gene TRBV4-2 combines with J gene TRBJ1-1; 9 bases are shared with TRBD1. The CDR3 covers 16 residues. V was pared by 6 bases and J by 5 bases, with 13 bases of the junction left unmatched. Germline CDR1 is LGHNA and CDR2 is YNFKEQ. The CDR3 sequence is CASSPKGQGKRTEAFF. The CDR3 DNA sequence: TGTGCCAGCAGTCCGAAAGGACAGGGGAAGCGGACTGAAGCTTTCTTT.

This chain connects TRBV18 to TRBJ2-5; D call uncertain. Trimming removed 2 bases at V and 2 bases at J, with 15 bases between. The germline CDR1 and CDR2 sequences are KGHSH and LQKENI. The CDR3 is 16 residues long. Here the CDR3 reads CASSPRTSQNQETQYF. CDR3 in DNA: TGTGCCAGCTCACCAAGGACGTCCCAGAATCAAGAGACCCAGTACTTC.

Turning to this clonotype: The junction departs from the called germline gene at one end, perhaps through a read error. The chain uses TRBV29-1 and TRBJ2-4, with D possibly TRBD1 on 6 matching bases. CDR1 and CDR2 (germline): SQVTM, ANQGSEA. CDR3 length equals 11 residues. DNA for the CDR3: TGCGGCGTTGAACTCGGACAGAGTCAGTACTTC. This sequence encodes CGVELGQSQYF.

This clonotype was seen only a few times. The chain uses TRBV28 and TRBJ2-7, with unresolved D. Germline loops: CDR1 MDHEN, CDR2 SYDVKM. The germline V and J ends were trimmed by 6 bases and 0 bases, with 6 bases remaining between them. CDR3 length: 12 residues. DNA of the CDR3: TGTGCCAGCAGGTCGCCCTCCTACGAGCAGTACTTC. This translates into CASRSPSYEQYF.